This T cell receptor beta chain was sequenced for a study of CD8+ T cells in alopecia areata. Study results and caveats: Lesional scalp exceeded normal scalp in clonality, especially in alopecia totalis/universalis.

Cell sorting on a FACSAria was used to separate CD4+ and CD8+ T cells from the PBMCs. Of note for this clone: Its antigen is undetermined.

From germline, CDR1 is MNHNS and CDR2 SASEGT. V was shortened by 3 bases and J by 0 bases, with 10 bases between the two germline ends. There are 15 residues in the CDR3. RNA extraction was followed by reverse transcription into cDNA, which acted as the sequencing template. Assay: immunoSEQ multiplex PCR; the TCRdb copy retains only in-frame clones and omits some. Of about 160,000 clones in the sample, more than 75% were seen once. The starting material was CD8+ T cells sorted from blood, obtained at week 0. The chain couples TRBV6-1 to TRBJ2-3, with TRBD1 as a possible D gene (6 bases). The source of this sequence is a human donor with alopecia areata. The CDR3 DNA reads TGTGCCAGCAGTGATCAGGACAGTAGCACAGATACGCAGTATTTT. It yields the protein CASSDQDSSTDTQYF.